The present TCR beta chain was sequenced within a study of T cell responses to AZD1222 COVID-19 vaccine. The study, taken as a whole, reports: Repertoires were sampled only after the peak T cell response. With dominance at 160-218 and 743-854, vaccine-associated CD4 TCRs spanned spike. Close to half of spike-specific TCRs reportedly recognize unmutated variant regions.

Concerning this clone itself: Antigen: not known.

Germline lookup yields CDR1 MNHEY and CDR2 SVGAGI. V was cut by 7 bases and J by 7 bases, with 13 bases left in between. CDR3 length equals 13 residues. Assay used: immunoSEQ multiplex PCR; TCRdb lists only in-frame clones, some missing. There are fewer than 85,000 clones in the sample; roughly 89% occur only once, and about 9.3% lies in the top ten. The sequence was collected from an adult who received the AZD1222 COVID-19 vaccine. This specimen was peripheral blood, taken 28 days after the second AZD1222 dose. V and J are TRBV6-5 and TRBJ2-2, with D unclear. The CDR3 nucleotides read TGTGCCAGCACCTCCGACAAGGGCGGGGAGCTGTTTTTT. Translated, it gives CASTSDKGGELFF.